Each of the 20 T cell receptor beta chains below was sequenced from the same sample in a study of PD-1 blockade in classical Hodgkin lymphoma. TCRdb's table, derived via immunoSEQ multiplex PCR, lists solely in-frame clones and lacks some. This repertoire shows just under 65,000 clones, roughly 92% found once; its top ten account for around 8%. The time point here: cycle 4 day 1 (C4D1), after less than seven weeks of nivolumab. With no exception, relapse followed autologous stem cell transplantation in all patients, and brentuximab vedotin exposure varied. Sequenced here: peripheral blood mononuclear cells (PBMCs), sampled before the fourth cycle of nivolumab. These receptors were collected from a human donor with classical Hodgkin lymphoma.

The chain couples TRBV2 to TRBJ1-2; a possible D gene is TRBD1 (6 bases). Germline CDR1 reads SNHLY; CDR2 reads FYNNEI. V lost 2 bases and J lost 5, with 9 bases in between. The CDR3 totals 13 residues. The CDR3 region has the DNA TGTGCCAGCAGTGAACTAACAGGGTATGGCTACACCTTC. Residues: CASSELTGYGYTF.

The V and J genes are TRBV4-1 and TRBJ2-2; 7 nucleotides agree with TRBD2. Germline lookup yields CDR1 MGHRA and CDR2 YSYEKL. The CDR3 totals 16 residues. V dropped 1 base and J dropped 6; count of bases not matched to a gene: 8. Written as DNA, the CDR3 is TGCGCCAGCAGCCAAGTGGTGGGGGAGGGCGCCGGGGAGCTGTTTTTT. Its translation: CASSQVVGEGAGELFF.

The chain has TRBV5-1 and TRBJ1-1; TRBD1 matches at 7 bases. Germline values: CDR1 SGHRS, CDR2 YFSETQ. J gave up 4 bases and V 2 bases, and 5 bases lay outside the gene matches. The CDR3 is 14 residues long. Here the CDR3 reads CASSLLAGGTEAFF. The CDR3 nucleotides are TGCGCCAGCAGCTTACTAGCAGGGGGCACTGAAGCTTTCTTT.

This clone was picked up one time. This chain joins TRBV6-4 and TRBJ1-1; 8 bases agree with TRBD1. V was clipped by 6 bases and J by 8 bases; unmatched bases: 8. In germline, CDR1 is MRHNA, CDR2 SNTAGT. This CDR3 spans 13 amino acids. The CDR3 DNA reads TGTGCCAGCAGCAAGACAGGGGTGAGCGAAGCTTTCTTT. This sequence encodes CASSKTGVSEAFF.

This clone has only one observation. A junction end diverges from the germline sequence, so it may reflect a read error. The rearrangement links TRBV27 to TRBJ2-7; 8 bases are shared with TRBD1. Per germline, CDR1 MNHEY and CDR2 SMNVEV (reference sequence). This CDR3 spans 12 amino acids. The CDR3 DNA reads as TGTGCCGGCAGGGGGCTCTCCTACGAGCAGTACTTC. Encoded protein: CAGRGLSYEQYF.

This sequence joins TRBV7-6 and TRBJ2-2, with 9 positions matching TRBD1. The CDR3 contains 17 residues. V dropped 4 bases and J dropped 4; count of bases not matched to a gene: 10. Germline V gene sequence: CDR1 SGHVS, CDR2 FNYEAQ. In DNA, the CDR3 is TGTGCCAGCAGCTCAACAGGGGGCTCTATGGGCACCGGGGAGCTGTTTTTT. Protein sequence: CASSSTGGSMGTGELFF.

The rearrangement uses TRBV5-1 and TRBJ1-6, with 8 bases lining up with TRBD1. Germline V gives CDR1 SGHRS, CDR2 YFSETQ. The CDR3 sequence is 16 residues long. After removal of 3 bases from V and 5 bases from J, the junction contained 7 bases not matched to a gene. This CDR3 reads CASSWTGTGNNSPLHF. CDR3 nucleotide sequence: TGCGCCAGCAGCTGGACCGGGACAGGAAATAATTCACCCCTCCACTTT. The full variable domain, its missing parts supplied by reference TRBV5-1 and TRBJ1-6, is KAGVTQTPRYLIKTRGQQVTLSCSPISGHRSVSWYQQTPGQGLQFLFEYFSETQRNKGNFPGRFSGRQFSNSRSEMNVSTLELGDSALYLCASSWTGTGNNSPLHFGNGTRLTVT.

The V gene is TRBV6-1, the J gene TRBJ1-2; D is unclear. Germline values: CDR1 MNHNS, CDR2 SASEGT. The V end was cut by 7 bases, the J end by 6 bases, with 9 bases between. CDR3 length: 11 residues. The CDR3 DNA is TGTGCCAGCATCGGGTTTGATGGCTACACCTTC. It translates to CASIGFDGYTF.

The chain couples TRBV27 to TRBJ2-1; TRBD2 aligns across 10 bases. Germline V lookup: CDR1 MNHEY, CDR2 SMNVEV (reference sequence). Unmatched junction bases numbered 9, after V lost 6 bases and J lost 7 bases. CDR3 length: 15 amino acids. In DNA, the CDR3 is TGTGCCAGCAGAACCTATAGCGGGAGGTTAAATGAGCAGTTCTTC. Translated: CASRTYSGRLNEQFF.

V gene TRBV5-1 combines with J gene TRBJ1-5, with D possibly TRBD1 on 5 matching bases. Trimming took off 0 bases at V and 4 bases at J, with 11 bases between the two ends. The CDR3 spans 15 residues. Germline V lookup: CDR1 SGHRS, CDR2 YFSETQ. The CDR3 spells CASSLGSGGNQPQHF. The CDR3 DNA reads TGCGCCAGCAGCTTGGGGTCGGGGGGAAATCAGCCCCAGCATTTT.

The chain combines TRBV7-8 with TRBJ1-2; D not resolved. CDR1 and CDR2 (germline): SGHVS, FQNEAQ. The CDR3 has 16 amino acids. Trimming took off 5 bases at V and 4 bases at J, with 20 bases between the two ends. CDR3 residues: CASSLVYLEKTYGYTF. DNA of the CDR3: TGTGCCAGCAGCCTCGTCTACTTAGAAAAAACCTATGGCTACACCTTC.

This chain uses TRBV9 with TRBJ2-3, with a tentative D call TRBD1 (5 bases). The CDR3 extends over 16 amino acids. The V end lost 0 bases, the J end lost 2 bases, and 13 bases lay between the germline ends. Germline-derived CDR1 and CDR2 are SGDLS and YYNGEE. CDR3 sequence reads: CASSVEAGSLTDTQYF. In nucleotides, the CDR3 is TGTGCCAGCAGCGTAGAGGCAGGGTCACTCACAGATACGCAGTATTTT.

This chain connects TRBV2 to TRBJ2-1, with 16 bases that match TRBD2. J lost 8 bases, V lost 7 bases, and 8 bases had no gene match. CDR1 SNHLY and CDR2 FYNNEI come from the germline V gene. The CDR3 covers 16 residues. CDR3 nucleotides: TGTGCCAGCACGGGGACTAGCGGGAGGGCCGCTTATGAGCAGTTCTTC. This encodes CASTGTSGRAAYEQFF.

V gene TRBV30 combines with J gene TRBJ1-6, with 8 bases lining up with TRBD1. CDR3 size: 14 residues. V shed 1 base and J 10 bases; nucleotides not matched to a gene: 6. The V gene's germline CDR1 is GTSNPN and CDR2 SVGIG (reference sequence). This chain's CDR3 is CAWSGGTGHSPLHF. CDR3 coding DNA: TGTGCCTGGAGTGGCGGGACAGGTCACTCACCCCTCCACTTT.

The rearrangement joins TRBV20-1 to TRBJ2-7, with 10 bases lining up with TRBD1. The CDR3 contains 11 residues. The V gene's germline CDR1 is DFQATT and CDR2 SNEGSKA (reference sequence). V dropped 6 bases and J dropped 8; count of bases not matched to a gene: 4. The CDR3 loop is CSAATGGQQYF. The CDR3 nucleotides are TGCAGTGCAGCGACAGGGGGCCAGCAGTACTTC.

The chain is built from TRBV19 and TRBJ2-3, with TRBD2 matching over 9 bases. V dropped 4 bases and J dropped 5; count of bases not matched to a gene: 7. The CDR3 spans 15 residues. Germline loops: CDR1 LNHDA, CDR2 SQIVND (reference sequence). Written as DNA, the CDR3 is TGTGCCAGTAGTAAGGGGGGACTAGCCATAGATACGCAGTATTTT. Translated, it gives CASSKGGLAIDTQYF.

The chain couples TRBV11-2 to TRBJ2-5, with a tentative D call TRBD2 (6 bases). V lost 5 bases to trimming and J lost 1 base, with 14 bases between them. The germline V gene encodes CDR1 SGHAT and CDR2 FQNNGV. The CDR3 has 15 amino acids. For the CDR3, the DNA is TGTGCCAGCAGCCCTGGAGGGGCATCCCAAGAGACCCAGTACTTC. Protein sequence: CASSPGGASQETQYF.

The rearrangement links TRBV29-1 to TRBJ2-5; the D is unclear. There are 12 residues in the CDR3. The ends were cut back, 5 bases at V and 5 bases at J, with 12 bases in the middle. Germline V gene lookup returns CDR1 SQVTM and CDR2 ANQGSEA. The DNA for the CDR3 is TGCAGCGTTCCGTCGGTTTGGGAGACCCAGTACTTC. Translating gives CSVPSVWETQYF.

The chain is built from TRBV30 and TRBJ2-6, with D hard to call. Germline CDR1 GTSNPN, CDR2 SVGIG (reference sequence). CDR3 length: 13 amino acids. CDR3 DNA: TGTGCTCTCCTGTTCAGTGGGGCCAACGTCCTGACTTTC. It codes for CALLFSGANVLTF.

This chain connects TRBV6-5 to TRBJ1-3; D remains ambiguous. The V gene lost 8 bases and the J gene lost 0 bases, with 8 bases spanning the gap. From germline, CDR1 is MNHEY and CDR2 SVGAGI. The CDR3 contains 13 residues. The CDR3 sequence is CASRALSGNTIYF. Here the CDR3 DNA reads TGTGCCAGCCGGGCCCTCTCTGGAAACACCATATATTTT.